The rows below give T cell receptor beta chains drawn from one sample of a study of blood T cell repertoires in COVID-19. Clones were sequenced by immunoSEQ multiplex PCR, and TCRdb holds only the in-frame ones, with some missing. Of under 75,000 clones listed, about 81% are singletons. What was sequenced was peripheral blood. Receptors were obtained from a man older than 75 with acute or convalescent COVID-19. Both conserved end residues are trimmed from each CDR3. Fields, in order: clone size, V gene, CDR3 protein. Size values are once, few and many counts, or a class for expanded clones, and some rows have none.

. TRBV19 ASSLGPVARGAV
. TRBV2 ASSARTGGTGELF
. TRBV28 ASSSPRLKGDEQY
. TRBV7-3 ASSTTGGLTEAF
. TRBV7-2 ASSKQSGGGPYEQY
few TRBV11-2 ASSLRTSGRAGYNEQF
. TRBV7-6 ASSLGGTRPEAF
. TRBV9 ASSVQGGVGEKLF
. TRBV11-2 ASSPLAGTYNEQF
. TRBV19 ASKVQGGPYEQY